A selection of T cell receptor beta chains follows, all from one sample in a study of shared T cell receptors in the human thymus. Data came from immunoSEQ multiplex PCR; TCRdb stores just in-frame clones and leaves some out. The table lists about 730,000 clones, 75% to 90% of them singletons. These data also featured in a second study, about human thymus T cells.

Sequencing used thymocytes. The source of these receptors is a girl less than two years old with a congenital heart defect. CDR3s include the opening cysteine and the closing phenylalanine or tryptophan. Expanded clones get a size class; other rows say once, few or many, or leave the size out.

size,J,V,CDR3
NA,TRBJ1-2,TRBV19,CATSGGGYTF
NA,TRBJ1-2,TRBV6-4,CASSMTGDVNGYTF
NA,TRBJ1-1,TRBV19,CASSFQDRLEAFF
once,TRBJ2-5,TRBV4-2,CASSQDRSSGVKETQYF
NA,TRBJ2-1,TRBV25-1,CASSGGRDSRYNEQFF
NA,TRBJ1-2,TRBV6-4,CASSDSKVSRKGYTF
NA,TRBJ1-2,TRBV11-2,CASSYPGQGTNYGYTF
NA,TRBJ2-5,TRBV7-4,CASSRVGHSGGIQETQYF
NA,TRBJ1-5,TRBV27,CASSRDRWGNQPQHF
NA,TRBJ2-7,TRBV18,CASSPDTTWAYEQYF
NA,TRBJ2-7,TRBV25-1,CASSDGTGSYEQYF
once,TRBJ2-5,TRBV7-9,CASSFSSGVPPFQETQYF
NA,TRBJ1-2,TRBV14,CASSQAPRLGQGKVLGYTF